In this sample, the clone carrying this T cell receptor beta chain turned up a few times. V was clipped by 3 bases and J by 1 base, with 7 bases between them. The CDR3 covers 13 residues. Germline V gene sequence: CDR1 SGHRS, CDR2 YFSETQ. Patients of the Seattle cohort, enrolled during active infection, were followed longitudinally. The data originate from a study of blood T cell repertoires in COVID-19. Study summary: Collection of acute and convalescent COVID-19 samples took place in the United States, Italy and Spain. T cells, B-cell-depleted T cells, or PBMCs supplied cDNA or gDNA.

As originally analysed: Using reference gene primer amplification, nucleated cell counts were estimated. Clones were read by immunoSEQ multiplex PCR, and TCRdb kept only the in-frame ones, dropping some. That table gives V, J and clone size, and the DNA gave D and trimming. Of approximately 170,000 clones in the sample, around 82% are singletons; the top ten hold less than 8%. This rearrangement joins TRBV5-1 to TRBJ1-1; a weak D match, TRBD1 (5 bases). Sequenced material: peripheral blood. The sequence was obtained from a man aged 80 or over with COVID-19, enrolled during active disease. The CDR3 region has the DNA TGCGCCAGCAGCTACCAGGGGAACACTGAAGCTTTCTTT. Translating it yields CASSYQGNTEAFF.